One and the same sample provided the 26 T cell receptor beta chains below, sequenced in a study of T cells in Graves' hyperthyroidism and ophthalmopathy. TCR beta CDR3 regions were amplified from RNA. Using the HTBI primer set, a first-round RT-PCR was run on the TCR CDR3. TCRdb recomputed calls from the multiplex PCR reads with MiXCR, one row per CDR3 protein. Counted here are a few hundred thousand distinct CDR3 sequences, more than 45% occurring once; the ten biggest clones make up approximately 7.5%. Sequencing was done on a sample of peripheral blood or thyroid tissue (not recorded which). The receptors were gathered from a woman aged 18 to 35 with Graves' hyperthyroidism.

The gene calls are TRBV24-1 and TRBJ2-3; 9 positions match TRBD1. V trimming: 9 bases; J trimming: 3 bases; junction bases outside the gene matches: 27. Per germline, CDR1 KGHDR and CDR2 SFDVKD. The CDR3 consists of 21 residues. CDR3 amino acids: CATQGQGMSEQGAIKTDTQYF. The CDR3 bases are TGTGCCACCCAAGGACAGGGGATGAGTGAGCAGGGGGCTATTAAGACAGATACGCAGTATTTT.

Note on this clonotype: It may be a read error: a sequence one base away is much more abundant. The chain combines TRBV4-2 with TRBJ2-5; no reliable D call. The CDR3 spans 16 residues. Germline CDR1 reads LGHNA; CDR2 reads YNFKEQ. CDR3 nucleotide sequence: TGTGCCAGCAGCCAAGAACCGGCGGTGGTAGGAGAGACCCAGCACTTC. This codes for CASSQEPAVVGETQHF.

The DNA of the CDR3 is TGTGCCAGCAGCGTATCGGAGTGGGAGACCCAGCATTTT. It encodes CASSVSEWETQHF. V usage is TRBV9 and J usage is TRBJ1-5; D gene unclear. CDR1 is SGDLS and CDR2 is YYNGEE in the germline V gene. The CDR3 is 13 residues long. V lost 1 base and J lost 11, with 13 bases in between.

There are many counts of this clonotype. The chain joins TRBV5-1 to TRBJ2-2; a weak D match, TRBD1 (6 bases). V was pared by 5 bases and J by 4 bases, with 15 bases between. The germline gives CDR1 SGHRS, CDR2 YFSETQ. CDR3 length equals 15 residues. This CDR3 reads CASRAQGLSTGELFF. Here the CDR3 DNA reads TGCGCCAGCAGGGCACAGGGCTTGAGCACCGGGGAGCTGTTTTTT.

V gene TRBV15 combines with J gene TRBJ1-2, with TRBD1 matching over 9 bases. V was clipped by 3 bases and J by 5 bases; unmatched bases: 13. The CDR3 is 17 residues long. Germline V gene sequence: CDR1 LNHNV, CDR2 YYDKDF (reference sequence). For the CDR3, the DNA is TGTGCCACCAGCAGTTTAACTATCGAGGACAGGGGTTATGGCTACACCTTC. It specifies CATSSLTIEDRGYGYTF.

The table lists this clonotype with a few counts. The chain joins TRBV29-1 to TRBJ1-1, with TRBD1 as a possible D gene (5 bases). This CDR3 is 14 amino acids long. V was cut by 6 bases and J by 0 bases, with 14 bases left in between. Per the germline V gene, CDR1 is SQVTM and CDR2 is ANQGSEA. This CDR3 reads CSVGPGRMNTEAFF. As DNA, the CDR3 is TGCAGCGTAGGTCCAGGGAGGATGAACACTGAAGCTTTCTTT.

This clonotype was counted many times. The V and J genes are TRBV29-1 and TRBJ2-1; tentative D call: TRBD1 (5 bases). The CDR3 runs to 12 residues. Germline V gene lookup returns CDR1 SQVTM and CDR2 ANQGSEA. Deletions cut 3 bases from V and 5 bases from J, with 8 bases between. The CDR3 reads CSVDTGNNEQFF. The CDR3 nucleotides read TGCAGCGTTGACACAGGTAACAATGAGCAGTTCTTC.

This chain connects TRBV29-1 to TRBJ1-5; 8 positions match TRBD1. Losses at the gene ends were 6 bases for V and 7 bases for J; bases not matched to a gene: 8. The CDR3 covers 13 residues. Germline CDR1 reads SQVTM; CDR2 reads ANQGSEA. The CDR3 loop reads CSVGRGRGQPQHF. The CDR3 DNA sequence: TGCAGCGTGGGCAGGGGGCGAGGGCAGCCCCAGCATTTT. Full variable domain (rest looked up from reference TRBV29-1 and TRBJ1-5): SAVISQKPSRDICQRGTSLTIQCQVDSQVTMMFWYRQQPGQSLTLIATANQGSEATYESGFVIDKFPISRPNLTFSTLTVSNMSPEDSSIYLCSVGRGRGQPQHFGDGTRLSIL.

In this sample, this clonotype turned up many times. DNA for the CDR3: TGCAGTGCTAGATCCCAGAAAGTTAGCAATCAGCCCCAGCATTTT. Translated, it gives CSARSQKVSNQPQHF. This chain links TRBV20-1 with TRBJ1-5; D remains ambiguous. Per germline, CDR1 DFQATT and CDR2 SNEGSKA (reference sequence). The CDR3 is 15 residues long. Trimming pared 2 bases from V and 0 bases from J, leaving 11 bases between.

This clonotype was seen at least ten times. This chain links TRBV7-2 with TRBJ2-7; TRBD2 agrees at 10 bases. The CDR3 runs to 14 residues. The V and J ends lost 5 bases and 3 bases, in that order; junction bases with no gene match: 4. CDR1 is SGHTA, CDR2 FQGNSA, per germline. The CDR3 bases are TGTGCCAGCAGCCTTAGCGGGGGGTTCTACGAGCAGTACTTC. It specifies CASSLSGGFYEQYF.

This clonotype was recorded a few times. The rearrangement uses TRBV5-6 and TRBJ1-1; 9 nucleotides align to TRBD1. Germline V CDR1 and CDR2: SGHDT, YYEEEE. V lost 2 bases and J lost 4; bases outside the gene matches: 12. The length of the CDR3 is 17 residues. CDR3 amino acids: CASSLLGPGQGITEAFF. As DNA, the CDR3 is TGTGCCAGCAGCTTACTGGGTCCCGGACAGGGGATCACTGAAGCTTTCTTT.

CDR3 nucleotides: TGTGCCAGCAGCGCGTTAGCGGGAGGGCCGAACACTGAAGCTTTCTTT. Translating gives CASSALAGGPNTEAFF. The rearrangement joins TRBV9 to TRBJ1-1, with no clear D. Germline V gives CDR1 SGDLS, CDR2 YYNGEE. Trimming shortened V by 3 bases and J by 1 base, and 16 bases separated the two germline ends. This CDR3 contains 16 residues.

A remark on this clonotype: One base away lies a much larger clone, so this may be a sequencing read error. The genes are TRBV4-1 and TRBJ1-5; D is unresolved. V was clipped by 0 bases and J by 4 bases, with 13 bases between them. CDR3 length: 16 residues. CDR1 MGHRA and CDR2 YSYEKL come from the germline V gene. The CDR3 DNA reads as TGCGCCAGCAGCCAAGAAAGGCCACAGCCAAATCAGCCCCAGCATTTT. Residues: CASSQERPQPNQPQHF.

The CDR3 bases are TGTGCCACCAGCAGAGAGCTTCCGGGGAGGATAGGCACAGATACGCAGTATTTT. Protein sequence: CATSRELPGRIGTDTQYF. The chain is built from TRBV15 and TRBJ2-3, with D perhaps matching TRBD2 (6 bases). Per germline, CDR1 LNHNV and CDR2 YYDKDF (reference sequence). V was trimmed by 0 bases and J by 1 base, leaving 17 bases between them. There are 18 residues in the CDR3.

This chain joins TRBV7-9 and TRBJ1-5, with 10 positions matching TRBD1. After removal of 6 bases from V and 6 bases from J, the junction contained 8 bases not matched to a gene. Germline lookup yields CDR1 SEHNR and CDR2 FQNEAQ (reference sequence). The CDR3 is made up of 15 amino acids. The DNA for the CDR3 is TGTGCCAGCAGGCTACCGACAGGGGGCGTTCAGCCCCAGCATTTT. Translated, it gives CASRLPTGGVQPQHF. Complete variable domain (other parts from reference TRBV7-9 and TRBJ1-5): DTGVSQNPRHKITKRGQNVTFRCDPISEHNRLYWYRQTLGQGPEFLTYFQNEAQLEKSRLLSDRFSAERPKGSFSTLEIQRTEQGDSAMYLCASRLPTGGVQPQHFGDGTRLSIL.

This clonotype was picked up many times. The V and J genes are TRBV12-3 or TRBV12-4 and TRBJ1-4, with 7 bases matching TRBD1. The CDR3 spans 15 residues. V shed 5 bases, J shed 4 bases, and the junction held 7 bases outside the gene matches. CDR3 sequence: CASSRSDRVNEKLFF. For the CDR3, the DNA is TGTGCCAGCAGTCGCAGTGACAGGGTTAATGAAAAACTGTTTTTT.

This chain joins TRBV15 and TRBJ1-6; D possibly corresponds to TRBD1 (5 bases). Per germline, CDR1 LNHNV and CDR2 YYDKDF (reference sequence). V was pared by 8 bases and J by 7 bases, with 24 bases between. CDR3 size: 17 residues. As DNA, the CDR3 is TGTGCCACCGCCCCCGGGACTAGCGGGCGGCACAATTCACCCCTCCACTTT. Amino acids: CATAPGTSGRHNSPLHF.

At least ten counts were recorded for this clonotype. This CDR3 is CASSLVAGQGVTGPQHF. The CDR3 nucleotides read TGTGCCAGCAGCTTAGTCGCGGGACAGGGGGTCACTGGGCCCCAGCATTTT. V and J are TRBV7-2 and TRBJ1-5, with TRBD1 identical over 11 bases. Looked up from germline, CDR1 is SGHTA and CDR2 is FQGNSA. V dropped 1 base and J dropped 9; count of bases not matched to a gene: 11. The CDR3 covers 17 residues.

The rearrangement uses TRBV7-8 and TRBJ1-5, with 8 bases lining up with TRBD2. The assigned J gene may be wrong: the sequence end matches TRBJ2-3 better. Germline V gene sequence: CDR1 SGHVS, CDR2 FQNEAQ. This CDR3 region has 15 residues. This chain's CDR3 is CASSDTSGYTDTQYF. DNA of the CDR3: TGTGCCAGCAGTGATACTAGCGGATACACAGATACGCAGTATTTT.

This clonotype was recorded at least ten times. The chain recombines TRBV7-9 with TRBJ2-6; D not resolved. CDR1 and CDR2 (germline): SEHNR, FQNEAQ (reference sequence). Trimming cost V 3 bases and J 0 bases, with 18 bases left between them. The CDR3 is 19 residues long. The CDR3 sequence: CASSFPLGYSYSGANVLTF. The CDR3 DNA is TGTGCCAGCAGCTTCCCCCTGGGGTACTCTTACTCTGGGGCCAACGTCCTGACTTTC.

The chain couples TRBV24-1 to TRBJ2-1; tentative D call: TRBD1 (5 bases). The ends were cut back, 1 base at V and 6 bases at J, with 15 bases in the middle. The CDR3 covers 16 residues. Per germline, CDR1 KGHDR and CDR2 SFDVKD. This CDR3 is CATSDFLGASLNEQFF. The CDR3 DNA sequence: TGTGCCACCAGTGATTTTTTAGGGGCAAGTCTCAATGAGCAGTTCTTC.

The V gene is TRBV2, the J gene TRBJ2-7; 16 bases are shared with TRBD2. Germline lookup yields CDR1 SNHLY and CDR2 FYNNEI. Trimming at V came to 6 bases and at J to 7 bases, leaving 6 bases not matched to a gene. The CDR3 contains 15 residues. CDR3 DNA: TGTGCCAGCAGCACGGGACTAGCGGGAGGGAGAGAGCAGTACTTC. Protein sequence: CASSTGLAGGREQYF.

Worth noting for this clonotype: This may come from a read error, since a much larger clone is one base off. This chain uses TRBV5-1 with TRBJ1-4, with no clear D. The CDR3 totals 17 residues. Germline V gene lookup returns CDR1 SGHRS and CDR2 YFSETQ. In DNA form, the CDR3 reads TGCGCCAGCACTTATGATCGGGCCGGACGGAGTAATGAAAAACTGGTTTTT. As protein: CASTYDRAGRSNEKLVF.

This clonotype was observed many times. CDR3 sequence reads: CASSYAKDSYEQYF. The CDR3 coding sequence is TGTGCCAGCAGTTACGCAAAGGATTCCTACGAGCAGTACTTC. The V and J genes are TRBV6-6 and TRBJ2-7; D remains unclear. Looked up from germline, CDR1 is MNHNY and CDR2 is SVGAGI (reference sequence). Trimming took off 2 bases at V and 1 base at J, with 9 bases between the two ends. The CDR3 has 14 amino acids.

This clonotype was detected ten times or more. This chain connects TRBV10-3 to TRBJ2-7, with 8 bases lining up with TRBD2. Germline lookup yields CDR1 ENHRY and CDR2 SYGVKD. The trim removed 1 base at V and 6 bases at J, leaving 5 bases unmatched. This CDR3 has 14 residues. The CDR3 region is CAISEYPGGSEQYF. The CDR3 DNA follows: TGTGCCATCAGTGAGTACCCGGGAGGGAGCGAGCAGTACTTC.

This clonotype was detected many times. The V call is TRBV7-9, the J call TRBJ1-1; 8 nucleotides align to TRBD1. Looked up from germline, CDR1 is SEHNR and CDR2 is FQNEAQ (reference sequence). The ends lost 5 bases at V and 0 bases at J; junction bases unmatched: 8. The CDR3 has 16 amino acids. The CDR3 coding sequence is TGTGCCAGCAGCCCCACCGGGACAGGAATGAACACTGAAGCTTTCTTT. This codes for CASSPTGTGMNTEAFF.